The text below deals with one T cell receptor (beta chain). Its antigen is not known. These data originate in a study of vaccination effects on CD4 cells after COVID-19. Across the study: Expansion of antigen-specific CD4+ T cells with viral peptide pools was carried out by the ViraFEST assay before sequencing.

Data came from immunoSEQ multiplex PCR; TCRdb stores just in-frame clones and leaves some out. The data hold tens of thousands of clones, with 55% to 75% observed a single time. Following 10 days of culture, CD4+ T cells were isolated. Cultures received IL-2 medium that replaced half the medium on days 3 and 7. Findings of the study overall: Mainly new clones induced by vaccination were found among post-vaccine spike-reactive clones in convalescents.

The CDR3 has 15 residues. Germline CDR1 and CDR2: SGDLS and YYNGEE. The V and J ends lost 4 bases and 3 bases respectively, with 17 bases between them. This specimen was CD4+ T cells from PBMCs cultured without peptide, taken before COVID-19 vaccination. J is TRBJ2-7 and V is TRBV9; the D call may be TRBD1 or TRBD2 (5 bases each). The receptor was derived from a human donor who had a prior SARS-CoV-2 infection. CDR3 coding DNA: TGTGCCAGCAGCAGCGGCCCCGCCCAGGGCTACGAGCAGTACTTC. Translating gives CASSSGPAQGYEQYF. The full variable domain, in which reference TRBV9 and TRBJ2-7 provide the parts outside the CDR3, is DSGVTQTPKHLITATGQRVTLRCSPRSGDLSVYWYQQSLDQGLQFLIQYYNGEERAKGNILERFSAQQFPDLHSELNLSSLELGDSALYFCASSSGPAQGYEQYFGPGTRLTVT.